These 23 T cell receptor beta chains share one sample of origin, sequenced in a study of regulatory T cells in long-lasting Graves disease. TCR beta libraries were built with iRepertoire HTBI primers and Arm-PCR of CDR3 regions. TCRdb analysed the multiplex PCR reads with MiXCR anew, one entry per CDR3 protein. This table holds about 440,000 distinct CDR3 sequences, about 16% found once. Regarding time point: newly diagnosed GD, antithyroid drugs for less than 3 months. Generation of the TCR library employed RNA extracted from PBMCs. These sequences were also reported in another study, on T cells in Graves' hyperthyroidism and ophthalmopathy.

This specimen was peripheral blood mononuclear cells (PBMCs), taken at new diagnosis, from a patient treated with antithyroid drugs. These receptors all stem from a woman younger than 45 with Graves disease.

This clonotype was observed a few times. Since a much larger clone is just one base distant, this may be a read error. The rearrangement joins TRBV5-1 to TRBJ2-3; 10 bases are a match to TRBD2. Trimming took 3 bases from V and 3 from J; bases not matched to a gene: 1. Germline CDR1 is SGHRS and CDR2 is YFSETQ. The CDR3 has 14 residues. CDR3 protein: CASSWTSGTDTQYF. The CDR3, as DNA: TGCGCCAGCAGCTGGACTAGCGGAACAGATACGCAGTATTTT.

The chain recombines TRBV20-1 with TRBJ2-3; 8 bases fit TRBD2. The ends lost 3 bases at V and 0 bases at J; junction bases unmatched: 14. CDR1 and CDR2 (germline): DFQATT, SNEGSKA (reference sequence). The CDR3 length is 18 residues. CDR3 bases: TGCAGTGCTAGTGGCCGACTAGCGAGGACTCCTAGCACAGATACGCAGTATTTT. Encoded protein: CSASGRLARTPSTDTQYF.

CDR3 bases: TGTGCCAGCAGCGGAGGTCCAGGGAAGGGCTCCTACGAGCAGTACTTC. It translates to CASSGGPGKGSYEQYF. The chain links TRBV12-3 or TRBV12-4 to TRBJ2-7; D assignment may be TRBD1 or TRBD2 (5 bases each). Trimming left V 6 bases short and J 0 bases short, with 18 bases between. CDR3 length: 16 amino acids.

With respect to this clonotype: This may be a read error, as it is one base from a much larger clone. This CDR3 is CASSRLRDRSTEAFF. In nucleotides, the CDR3 is TGTGCCAGCAGTCGCCTCCGGGACAGGAGCACTGAAGCTTTCTTT. The rearrangement uses TRBV28 and TRBJ1-1; 8 nucleotides line up with TRBD1. CDR1 MDHEN and CDR2 SYDVKM come from the germline V gene. The CDR3 is 15 residues long. Trimming cost V 5 bases and J 4 bases; bases outside gene matches: 9.

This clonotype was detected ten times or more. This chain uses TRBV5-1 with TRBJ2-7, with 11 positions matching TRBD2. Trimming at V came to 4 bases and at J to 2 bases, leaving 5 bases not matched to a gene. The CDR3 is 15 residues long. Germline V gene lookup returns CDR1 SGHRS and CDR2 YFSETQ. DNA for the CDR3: TGCGCCAGCAGCCCGGGACTAGCGGAAACCTACGAGCAGTACTTC. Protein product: CASSPGLAETYEQYF.

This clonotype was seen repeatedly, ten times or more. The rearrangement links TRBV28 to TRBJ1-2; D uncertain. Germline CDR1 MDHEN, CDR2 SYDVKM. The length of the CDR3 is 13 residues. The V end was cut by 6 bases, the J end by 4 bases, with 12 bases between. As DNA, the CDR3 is TGTGCCAGCAGAAAGACCCAAGGCTATGGCTACACCTTC. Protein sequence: CASRKTQGYGYTF.

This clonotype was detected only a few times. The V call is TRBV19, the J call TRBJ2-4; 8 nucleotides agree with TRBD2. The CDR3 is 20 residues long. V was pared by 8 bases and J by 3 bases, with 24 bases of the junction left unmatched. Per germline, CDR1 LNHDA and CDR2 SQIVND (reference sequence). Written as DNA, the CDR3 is TGTGCCAGTCCTGCTTCACGGGCGGGAGGCCCGGGGAGATTCAAAAACATTCAGTACTTC. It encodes CASPASRAGGPGRFKNIQYF.

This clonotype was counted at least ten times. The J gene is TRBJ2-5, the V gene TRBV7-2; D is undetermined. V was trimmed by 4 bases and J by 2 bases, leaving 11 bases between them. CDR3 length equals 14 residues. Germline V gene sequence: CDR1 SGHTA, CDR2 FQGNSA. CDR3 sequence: CASSSHRSQETQYF. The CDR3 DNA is TGTGCCAGCAGCTCACACAGATCGCAAGAGACCCAGTACTTC. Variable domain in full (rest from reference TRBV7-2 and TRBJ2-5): GAGVSQSPSNKVTEKGKDVELRCDPISGHTALYWYRQSLGQGLEFLIYFQGNSAPDKSGLPSDRFSAERTGGSVSTLTIQRTQQEDSAVYLCASSSHRSQETQYFGPGTRLLVL.

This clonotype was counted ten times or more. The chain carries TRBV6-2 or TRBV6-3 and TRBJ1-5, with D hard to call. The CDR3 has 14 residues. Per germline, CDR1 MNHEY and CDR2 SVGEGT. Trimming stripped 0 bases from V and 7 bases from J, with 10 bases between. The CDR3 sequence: CASSYSADLQPQHF. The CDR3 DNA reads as TGTGCCAGCAGTTACTCGGCGGACCTACAGCCCCAGCATTTT.

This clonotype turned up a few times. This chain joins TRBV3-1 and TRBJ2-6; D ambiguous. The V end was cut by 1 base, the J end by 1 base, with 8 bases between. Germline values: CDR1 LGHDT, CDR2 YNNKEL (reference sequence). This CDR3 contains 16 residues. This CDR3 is CASSQGSSSGANVLTF. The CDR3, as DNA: TGTGCCAGCAGCCAAGGGAGCTCTTCTGGGGCCAACGTCCTGACTTTC.

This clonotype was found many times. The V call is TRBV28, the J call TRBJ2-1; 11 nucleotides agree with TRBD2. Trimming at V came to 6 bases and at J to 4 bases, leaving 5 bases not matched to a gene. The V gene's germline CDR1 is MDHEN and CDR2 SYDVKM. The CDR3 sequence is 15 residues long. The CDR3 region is CASRLGLAEYNEQFF. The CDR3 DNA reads TGTGCCAGCAGGTTGGGACTAGCGGAATACAATGAGCAGTTCTTC. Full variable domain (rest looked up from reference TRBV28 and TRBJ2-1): DVKVTQSSRYLVKRTGEKVFLECVQDMDHENMFWYRQDPGLGLRLIYFSYDVKMKEKGDIPEGYSVSREKKERFSLILESASTNQTSMYLCASRLGLAEYNEQFFGPGTRLTVL.

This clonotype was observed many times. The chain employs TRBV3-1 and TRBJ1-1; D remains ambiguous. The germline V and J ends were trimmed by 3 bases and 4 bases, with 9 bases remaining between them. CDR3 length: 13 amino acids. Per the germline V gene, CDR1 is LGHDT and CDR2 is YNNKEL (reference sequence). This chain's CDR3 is CASSQVESTEAFF. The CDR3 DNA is TGTGCCAGCAGCCAGGTGGAGAGCACTGAAGCTTTCTTT.

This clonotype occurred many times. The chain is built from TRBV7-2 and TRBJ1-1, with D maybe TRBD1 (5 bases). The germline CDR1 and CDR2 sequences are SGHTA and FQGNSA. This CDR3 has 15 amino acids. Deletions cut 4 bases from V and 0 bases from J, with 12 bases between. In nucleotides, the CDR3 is TGTGCCAGCAGCTCGGGGGGACCTGTGAACACTGAAGCTTTCTTT. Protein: CASSSGGPVNTEAFF.

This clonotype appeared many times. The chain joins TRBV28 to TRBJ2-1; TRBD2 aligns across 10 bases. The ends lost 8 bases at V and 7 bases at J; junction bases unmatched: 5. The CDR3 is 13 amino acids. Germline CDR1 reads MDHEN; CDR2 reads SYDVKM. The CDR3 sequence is CASSSGSRNEQFF. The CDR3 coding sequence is TGTGCCAGCTCTAGCGGGAGTCGTAATGAGCAGTTCTTC. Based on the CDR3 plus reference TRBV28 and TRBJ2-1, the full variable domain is DVKVTQSSRYLVKRTGEKVFLECVQDMDHENMFWYRQDPGLGLRLIYFSYDVKMKEKGDIPEGYSVSREKKERFSLILESASTNQTSMYLCASSSGSRNEQFFGPGTRLTVL.

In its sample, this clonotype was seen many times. The CDR3 DNA follows: TGTGCCAGCAGTGAACATGGTCAGGGCGTCTACAATGAGCAGTTCTTC. Translation: CASSEHGQGVYNEQFF. The genes are TRBV2 and TRBJ2-1; D possibly corresponds to TRBD1 (5 bases). V was shortened by 2 bases and J by 3 bases, with 14 bases between the two germline ends. The germline gives CDR1 SNHLY, CDR2 FYNNEI. CDR3 length: 16 residues.

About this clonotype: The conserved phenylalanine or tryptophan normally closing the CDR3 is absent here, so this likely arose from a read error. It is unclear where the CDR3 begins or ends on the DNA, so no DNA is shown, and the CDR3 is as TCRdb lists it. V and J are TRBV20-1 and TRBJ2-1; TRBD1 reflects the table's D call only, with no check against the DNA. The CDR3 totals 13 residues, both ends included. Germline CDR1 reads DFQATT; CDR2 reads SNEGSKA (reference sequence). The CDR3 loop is CSAIGQGVLWFPG.

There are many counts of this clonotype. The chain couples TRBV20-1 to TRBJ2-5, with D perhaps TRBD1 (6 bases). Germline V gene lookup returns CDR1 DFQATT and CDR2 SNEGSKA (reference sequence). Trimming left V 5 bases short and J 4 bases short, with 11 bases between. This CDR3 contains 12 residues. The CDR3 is CSAPTGRETQYF. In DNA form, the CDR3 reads TGCAGTGCTCCTACAGGGAGAGAGACCCAGTACTTC.

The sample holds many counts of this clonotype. The CDR3 here is CASSHPRAGGVPGNEQFF. The DNA of the CDR3 is TGTGCCAGCAGCCACCCTCGAGCGGGAGGGGTCCCGGGGAATGAGCAGTTCTTC. V and J are TRBV7-2 and TRBJ2-1, with 10 bases matching TRBD2. Unmatched junction bases numbered 17, after V lost 5 bases and J lost 7 bases. The CDR3 has 18 residues. Germline CDR1 SGHTA, CDR2 FQGNSA.

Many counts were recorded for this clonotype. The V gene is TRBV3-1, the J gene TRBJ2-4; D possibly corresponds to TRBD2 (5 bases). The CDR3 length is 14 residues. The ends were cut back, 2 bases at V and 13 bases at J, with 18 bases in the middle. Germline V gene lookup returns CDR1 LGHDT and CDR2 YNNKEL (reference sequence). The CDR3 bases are TGTGCCAGCAGCCAACCCATGTCCCGGGATTCCCAGTACTTC. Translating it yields CASSQPMSRDSQYF.

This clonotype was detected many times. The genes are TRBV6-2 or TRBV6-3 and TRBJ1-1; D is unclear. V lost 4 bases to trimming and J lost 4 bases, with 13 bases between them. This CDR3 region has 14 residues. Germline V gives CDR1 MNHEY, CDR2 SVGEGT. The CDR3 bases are TGTGCCAGCAGTTCGGTGGAGTTCAGCACTGAAGCTTTCTTT. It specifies CASSSVEFSTEAFF.

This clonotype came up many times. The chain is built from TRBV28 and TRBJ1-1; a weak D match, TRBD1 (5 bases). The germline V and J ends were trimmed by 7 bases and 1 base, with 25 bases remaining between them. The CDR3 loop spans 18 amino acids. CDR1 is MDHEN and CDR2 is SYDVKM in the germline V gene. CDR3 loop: CASIPSWGREDRNTEAFF. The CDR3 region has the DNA TGTGCCAGCATTCCCAGCTGGGGCAGGGAGGATCGGAACACTGAAGCTTTCTTT.

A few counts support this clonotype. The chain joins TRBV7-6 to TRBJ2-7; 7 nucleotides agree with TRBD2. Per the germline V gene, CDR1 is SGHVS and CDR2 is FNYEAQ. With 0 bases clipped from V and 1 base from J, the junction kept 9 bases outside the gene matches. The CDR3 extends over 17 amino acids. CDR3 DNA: TGTGCCAGCAGCTTAGCGCTAAGAGGGAGGGCTTCCTACGAGCAGTACTTC. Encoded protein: CASSLALRGRASYEQYF.

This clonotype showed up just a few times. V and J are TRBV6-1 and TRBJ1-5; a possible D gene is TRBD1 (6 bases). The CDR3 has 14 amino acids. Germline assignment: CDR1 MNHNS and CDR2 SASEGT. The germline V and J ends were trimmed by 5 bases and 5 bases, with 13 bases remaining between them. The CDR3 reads CASSQQGRHQPQHF. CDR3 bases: TGTGCCAGCAGTCAACAGGGCAGGCATCAGCCCCAGCATTTT.